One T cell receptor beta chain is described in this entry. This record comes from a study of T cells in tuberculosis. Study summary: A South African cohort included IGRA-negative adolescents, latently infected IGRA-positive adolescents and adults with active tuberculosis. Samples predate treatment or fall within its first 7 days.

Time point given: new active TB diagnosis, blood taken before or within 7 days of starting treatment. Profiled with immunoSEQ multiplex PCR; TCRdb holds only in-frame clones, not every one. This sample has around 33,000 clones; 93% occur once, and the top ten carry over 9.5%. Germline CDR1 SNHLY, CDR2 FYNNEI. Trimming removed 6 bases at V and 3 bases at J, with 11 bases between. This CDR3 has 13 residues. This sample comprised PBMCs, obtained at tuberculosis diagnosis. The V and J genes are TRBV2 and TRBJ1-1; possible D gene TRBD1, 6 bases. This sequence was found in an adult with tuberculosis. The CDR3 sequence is CASSFTGYTEAFF. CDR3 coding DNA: TGTGCCAGCAGCTTCACAGGGTACACTGAAGCTTTCTTT. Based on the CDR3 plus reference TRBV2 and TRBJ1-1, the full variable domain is EPEVTQTPSHQVTQMGQEVILRCVPISNHLYFYWYRQILGQKVEFLVSFYNNEISEKSEIFDDQFSVERPDGSNFTLKIRSTKLEDSAMYFCASSFTGYTEAFFGQGTRLTVV.